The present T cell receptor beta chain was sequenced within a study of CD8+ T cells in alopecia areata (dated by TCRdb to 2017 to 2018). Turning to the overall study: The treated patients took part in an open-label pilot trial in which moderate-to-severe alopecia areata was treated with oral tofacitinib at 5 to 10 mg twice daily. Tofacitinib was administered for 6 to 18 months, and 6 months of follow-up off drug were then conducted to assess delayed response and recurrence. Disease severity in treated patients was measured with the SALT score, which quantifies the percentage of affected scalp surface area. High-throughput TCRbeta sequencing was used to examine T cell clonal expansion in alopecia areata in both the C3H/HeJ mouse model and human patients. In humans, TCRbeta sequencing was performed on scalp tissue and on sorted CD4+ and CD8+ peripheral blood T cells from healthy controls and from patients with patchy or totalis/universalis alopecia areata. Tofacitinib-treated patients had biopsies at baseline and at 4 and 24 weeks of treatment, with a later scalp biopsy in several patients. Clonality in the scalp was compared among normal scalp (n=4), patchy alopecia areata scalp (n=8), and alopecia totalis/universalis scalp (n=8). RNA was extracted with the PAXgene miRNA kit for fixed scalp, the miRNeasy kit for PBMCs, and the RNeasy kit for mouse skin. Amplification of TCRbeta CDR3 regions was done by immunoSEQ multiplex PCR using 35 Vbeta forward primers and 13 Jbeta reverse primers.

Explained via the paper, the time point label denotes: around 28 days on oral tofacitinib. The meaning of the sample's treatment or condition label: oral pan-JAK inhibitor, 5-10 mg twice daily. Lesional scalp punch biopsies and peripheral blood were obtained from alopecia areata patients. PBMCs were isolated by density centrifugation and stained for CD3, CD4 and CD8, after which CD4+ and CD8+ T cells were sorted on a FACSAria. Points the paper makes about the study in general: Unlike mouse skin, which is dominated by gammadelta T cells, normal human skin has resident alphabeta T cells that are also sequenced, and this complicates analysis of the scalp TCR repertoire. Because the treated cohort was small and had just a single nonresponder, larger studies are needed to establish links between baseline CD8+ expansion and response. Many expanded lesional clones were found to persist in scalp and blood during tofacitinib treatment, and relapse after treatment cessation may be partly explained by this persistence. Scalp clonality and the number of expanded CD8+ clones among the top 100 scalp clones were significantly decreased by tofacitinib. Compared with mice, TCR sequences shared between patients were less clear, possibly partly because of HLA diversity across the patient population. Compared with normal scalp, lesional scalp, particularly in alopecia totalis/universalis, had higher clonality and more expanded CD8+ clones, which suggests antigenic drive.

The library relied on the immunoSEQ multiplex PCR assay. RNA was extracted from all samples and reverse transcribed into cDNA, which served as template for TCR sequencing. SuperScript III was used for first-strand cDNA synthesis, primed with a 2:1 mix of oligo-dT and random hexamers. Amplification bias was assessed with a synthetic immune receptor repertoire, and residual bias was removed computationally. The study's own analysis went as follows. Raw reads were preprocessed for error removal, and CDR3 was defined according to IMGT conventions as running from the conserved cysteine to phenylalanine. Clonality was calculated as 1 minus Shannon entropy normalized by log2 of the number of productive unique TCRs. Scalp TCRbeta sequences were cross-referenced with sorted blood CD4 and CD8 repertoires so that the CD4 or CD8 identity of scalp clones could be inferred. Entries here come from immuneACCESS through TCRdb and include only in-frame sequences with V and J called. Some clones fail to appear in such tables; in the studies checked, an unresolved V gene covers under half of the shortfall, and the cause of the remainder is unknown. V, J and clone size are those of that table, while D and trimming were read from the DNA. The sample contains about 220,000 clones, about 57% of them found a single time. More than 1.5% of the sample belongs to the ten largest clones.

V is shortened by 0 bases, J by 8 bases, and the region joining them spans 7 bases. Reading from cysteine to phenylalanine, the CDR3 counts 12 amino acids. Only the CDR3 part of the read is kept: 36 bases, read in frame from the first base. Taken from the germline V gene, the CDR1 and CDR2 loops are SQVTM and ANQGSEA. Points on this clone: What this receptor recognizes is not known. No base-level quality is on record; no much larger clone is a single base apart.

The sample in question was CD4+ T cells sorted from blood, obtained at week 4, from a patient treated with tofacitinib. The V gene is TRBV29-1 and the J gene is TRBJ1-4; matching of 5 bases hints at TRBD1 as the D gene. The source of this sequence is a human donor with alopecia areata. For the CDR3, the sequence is CSVEDRQEKLFF. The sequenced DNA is TGCAGCGTTGAAGATCGACAGGAAAAACTGTTTTTT.